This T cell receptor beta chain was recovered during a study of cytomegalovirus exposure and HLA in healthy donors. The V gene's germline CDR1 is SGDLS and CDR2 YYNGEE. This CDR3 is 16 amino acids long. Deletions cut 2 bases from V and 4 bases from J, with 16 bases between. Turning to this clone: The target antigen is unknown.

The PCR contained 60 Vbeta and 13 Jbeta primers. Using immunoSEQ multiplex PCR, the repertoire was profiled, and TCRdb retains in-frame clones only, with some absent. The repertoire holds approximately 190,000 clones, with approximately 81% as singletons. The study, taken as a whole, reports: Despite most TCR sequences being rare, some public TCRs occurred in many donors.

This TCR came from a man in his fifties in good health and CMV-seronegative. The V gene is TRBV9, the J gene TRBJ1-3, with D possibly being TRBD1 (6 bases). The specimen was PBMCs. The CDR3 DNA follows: TGTGCCAGCAGCGTGGAAGCCGGGACAAAAGGAAACACCATATATTTT. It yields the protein CASSVEAGTKGNTIYF.